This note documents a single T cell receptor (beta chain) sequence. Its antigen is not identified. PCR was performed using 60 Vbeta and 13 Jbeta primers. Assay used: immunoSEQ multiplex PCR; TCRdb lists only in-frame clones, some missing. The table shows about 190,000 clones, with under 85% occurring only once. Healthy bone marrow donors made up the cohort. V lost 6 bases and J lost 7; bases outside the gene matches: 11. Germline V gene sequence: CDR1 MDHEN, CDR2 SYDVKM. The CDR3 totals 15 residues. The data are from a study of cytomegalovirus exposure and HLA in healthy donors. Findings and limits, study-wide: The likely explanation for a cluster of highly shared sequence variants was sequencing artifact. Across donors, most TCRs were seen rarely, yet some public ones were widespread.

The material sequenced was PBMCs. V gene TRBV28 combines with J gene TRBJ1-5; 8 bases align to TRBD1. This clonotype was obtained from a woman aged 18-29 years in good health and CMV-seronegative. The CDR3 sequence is CASRVPTGDDQPQHF. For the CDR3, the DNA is TGTGCCAGCAGAGTACCGACAGGGGACGACCAGCCCCAGCATTTT. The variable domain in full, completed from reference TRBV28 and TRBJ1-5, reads DVKVTQSSRYLVKRTGEKVFLECVQDMDHENMFWYRQDPGLGLRLIYFSYDVKMKEKGDIPEGYSVSREKKERFSLILESASTNQTSMYLCASRVPTGDDQPQHFGDGTRLSIL.